These 25 T cell receptor beta chains came from one sample sequenced in a study of blood T cell repertoires in COVID-19. Libraries were prepared by immunoSEQ multiplex PCR; TCRdb keeps only in-frame clonotypes and omits some of them. The data contain 300,000 or so clones, more than 70% of them seen just once; the ten biggest clones take up under 8%. Sequencing was carried out using peripheral blood. These receptors came from a man between 18 and 29 years old who had recovered from COVID-19.

The genes are TRBV15 and TRBJ1-4; 8 positions agree with TRBD1. This CDR3 has 14 amino acids. Per the germline V gene, CDR1 is LNHNV and CDR2 is YYDKDF (reference sequence). V was pared by 3 bases and J by 5 bases, with 2 bases of the junction left unmatched. The CDR3 loop reads CATSSGQGNEKLFF. In DNA, the CDR3 is TGTGCCACCAGCAGCGGACAGGGCAATGAAAAACTGTTTTTT.

The chain is built from TRBV27 and TRBJ2-1; tentative D call: TRBD1 (5 bases). CDR3 size: 11 residues. V gave up 5 bases and J gave up 6 bases, with 5 bases separating them. CDR1 is MNHEY and CDR2 is SMNVEV in the germline V gene (reference sequence). The CDR3 DNA sequence: TGTGCCAGCAGTCAGGGCAATGAGCAGTTCTTC. Its protein product is CASSQGNEQFF.

This clone was counted between two and nine times. The chain carries TRBV25-1 and TRBJ2-7, with D hard to call. This CDR3 comprises 13 residues. Germline V lookup: CDR1 MGHDK, CDR2 SYGVNS. V was pared by 1 base and J by 3 bases, with 7 bases between. CDR3 sequence: CASSEFGSYEQYF. Written as DNA, the CDR3 is TGTGCCAGCAGTGAATTTGGCAGCTACGAGCAGTACTTC.

The V call is TRBV10-3, the J call TRBJ2-7; the D gene is possibly TRBD1 (5 bases). Germline V CDR1 and CDR2: ENHRY, SYGVKD. V gave up 6 bases and J gave up 3 bases, with 21 bases separating them. This CDR3 is built from 16 residues. The CDR3: CAISPARTNDDYEQYF. The CDR3, as DNA: TGTGCCATCAGCCCCGCGAGGACAAACGACGACTACGAGCAGTACTTC.

The J gene is TRBJ2-1, the V gene TRBV30; D remains ambiguous. Germline CDR1 reads GTSNPN; CDR2 reads SVGIG (reference sequence). Trimming pared 4 bases from V and 0 bases from J, leaving 10 bases between. CDR3 size: 14 residues. CDR3: CAWTLTSSYNEQFF. CDR3 coding DNA: TGTGCCTGGACCTTAACGAGCTCCTACAATGAGCAGTTCTTC.

The CDR3: CASSSSETGVGQETQYF. CDR3 in DNA: TGTGCCAGCAGTTCCTCTGAGACAGGGGTGGGCCAAGAGACCCAGTACTTC. The gene calls are TRBV6-2 or TRBV6-3 and TRBJ2-5, with TRBD1 matching over 8 bases. The CDR3 extends over 17 amino acids. The germline CDR1 and CDR2 sequences are MNHEY and SVGEGT. With V trimmed by 4 bases and J by 1 base, 11 bases remained unmatched.

J is TRBJ2-5 and V is TRBV18, with a possible D match to TRBD2 (6 bases). Germline V gene sequence: CDR1 KGHSH, CDR2 LQKENI. The length of the CDR3 is 14 residues. V was pared by 6 bases and J by 0 bases, with 11 bases between. The CDR3 nucleotides read TGTGCCAGCTCCCGCGGGACTGACCAAGAGACCCAGTACTTC. Amino acid sequence: CASSRGTDQETQYF.

The V gene is TRBV7-2, the J gene TRBJ1-2; TRBD1 might be the D (5 bases). Germline V CDR1 and CDR2: SGHTA, FQGNSA. This CDR3 has 15 residues. Trimming removed 5 bases at V and 8 bases at J, with 21 bases between. The DNA of the CDR3 is TGTGCCAGCAGCCCCCCCCCTGGGGGAGGTGAGGGCTACACCTTC. Amino acid sequence: CASSPPPGGGEGYTF.

The CDR3 reads CASTLRWEINSPLHF. As DNA, the CDR3 is TGTGCCAGCACCCTAAGGTGGGAGATTAATTCACCCCTCCACTTT. The chain has TRBV6-5 and TRBJ1-6; D remains ambiguous. The CDR3 loop spans 15 amino acids. Between the trimmed V and J ends, which lost 7 bases and 6 bases, there was a span of 16 bases. Germline assignment: CDR1 MNHEY and CDR2 SVGAGI.

The chain carries TRBV20-1 and TRBJ2-5; 13 bases agree with TRBD2. V shed 3 bases and J 3 bases; nucleotides not matched to a gene: 4. This CDR3 spans 15 amino acids. Germline CDR1 is DFQATT and CDR2 is SNEGSKA (reference sequence). The CDR3, as DNA: TGCAGTGCTAGTAAGGGGACTAGCGGGAAAGAGACCCAGTACTTC. It specifies CSASKGTSGKETQYF.

The sample holds a few counts of this clone. This chain links TRBV2 with TRBJ2-7; perhaps TRBD2 as D (6 bases). V was cut by 5 bases and J by 7 bases, with 6 bases left in between. The CDR3 is 10 residues long. Germline CDR1 is SNHLY and CDR2 is FYNNEI. The CDR3 DNA is TGTGCCAGCAGTCTAGCGGAGCAGTACTTC. Translated, it gives CASSLAEQYF.

The sample holds one count of this clone. The V gene is TRBV18, the J gene TRBJ1-1; 9 nucleotides line up with TRBD1. Germline CDR1 and CDR2: KGHSH and LQKENI. CDR3 length equals 15 residues. J was trimmed by 6 bases and V by 2 bases; bases with no gene match: 7. The CDR3 nucleotides read TGTGCCAGCTCACCAAGGTCGGGACAGGGTTCTGAAGCTTTCTTT. It is translated as CASSPRSGQGSEAFF.

This chain uses TRBV6-6 with TRBJ1-4, with 8 bases matching TRBD1. Per germline, CDR1 MNHNY and CDR2 SVGAGI (reference sequence). V lost 5 bases, J lost 8 bases, and 19 bases stayed unmatched. CDR3 length: 18 amino acids. The CDR3 protein is CASSLRRQGHGLEEKLFF. CDR3 sequence (DNA): TGTGCCAGCAGTCTACGGAGACAGGGGCATGGGTTAGAAGAAAAACTGTTTTTT.

The chain combines TRBV3-1 (or the pseudogene TRBV3-2) with TRBJ2-3; TRBD1 aligns across 7 bases. The CDR3 sequence is 16 residues long. V shed 4 bases and J 3 bases; nucleotides not matched to a gene: 10. The germline V gene has CDR1 LGHDT and CDR2 YNNKEL (reference sequence). The CDR3 nucleotides read TGTGCCAGCAGCCCCCCTGGGACAGAACTGACAGATACGCAGTATTTT. It specifies CASSPPGTELTDTQYF.

The rearrangement uses TRBV7-2 and TRBJ2-1, with 12 bases fitting TRBD2. The V gene end was trimmed by 4 bases and the J gene end by 7 bases; junction bases not matched to a gene: 5. This CDR3 contains 15 residues. Germline V gene lookup returns CDR1 SGHTA and CDR2 FQGNSA. This CDR3 reads CASSYLAGGRNEQFF. Written as DNA, the CDR3 is TGTGCCAGCAGCTACCTAGCGGGAGGGAGGAATGAGCAGTTCTTC. The full variable domain, with the rest looked up from reference TRBV7-2 and TRBJ2-1, is GAGVSQSPSNKVTEKGKDVELRCDPISGHTALYWYRQSLGQGLEFLIYFQGNSAPDKSGLPSDRFSAERTGGSVSTLTIQRTQQEDSAVYLCASSYLAGGRNEQFFGPGTRLTVL.

The chain has TRBV9 and TRBJ2-3, with 16 positions matching TRBD2. The CDR3 is 17 amino acids. Germline loops: CDR1 SGDLS, CDR2 YYNGEE. Trimming at V came to 4 bases and at J to 4 bases, leaving 6 bases not matched to a gene. The CDR3 region has the DNA TGTGCCAGCAGCTCGGGACTAGCGGGGGGGCCCGCAGATACGCAGTATTTT. This encodes CASSSGLAGGPADTQYF.

The chain couples TRBV21-1 to TRBJ2-1; the DNA was not compared with TRBD1, the D call given in the table. TRBV21-1 is designated a pseudogene. The CDR3 has 18 residues. The CDR3, as DNA: TGTGCCAGCAGCAAGACTACCGGGACAGGGGCTCCAGATGGAGAGCAGTTCTTC. Residues: CASSKTTGTGAPDGEQFF.

V and J are TRBV30 and TRBJ1-4; D gene uncertain. Germline V CDR1 and CDR2: GTSNPN, SVGIG (reference sequence). V lost 5 bases, J lost 8 bases, and 6 bases lay in between. The CDR3 covers 10 residues. The CDR3 sequence: CAWEREKLFF. CDR3 nucleotide sequence: TGTGCCTGGGAGAGGGAAAAACTGTTTTTT.

This chain connects TRBV11-2 to TRBJ1-3; TRBD1 matches at 9 bases. The CDR3 runs to 14 residues. The ends lost 5 bases at V and 4 bases at J; junction bases unmatched: 3. CDR1 SGHAT and CDR2 FQNNGV come from the germline V gene. CDR3 region: CASSGTGNGNTIYF. The CDR3 DNA reads TGTGCCAGCAGCGGGACAGGGAACGGAAACACCATATATTTT.

This clone is a singleton in its sample. Other DNA sequences in the same sample also yield this CDR3. This chain joins TRBV12-3 or TRBV12-4 and TRBJ1-1, with D maybe TRBD1 (5 bases). Trimming took 6 bases from V and 1 from J, leaving 9 bases between them. This CDR3 comprises 13 residues. The CDR3 nucleotides read TGTGCCAGCAGCCTCGGACAGAACACTGAAGCTTTCTTT. This gives the protein CASSLGQNTEAFF.

The V call is TRBV6-5, the J call TRBJ1-6; 7 bases agree with TRBD1. The germline V gene encodes CDR1 MNHEY and CDR2 SVGAGI. This CDR3 is built from 15 residues. The V and J ends lost 7 bases and 11 bases, in that order; junction bases with no gene match: 14. The CDR3 DNA follows: TGTGCCAGCACCTCCTCGACAGGGAAGGTGCCACCCCTCCACTTT. Residues: CASTSSTGKVPPLHF.

Of note for this clone: Other nucleotide sequences from this sample produce the same CDR3. The chain couples TRBV6-6 to TRBJ1-1; tentative D call: TRBD1 (6 bases). Deletions cut 0 bases from V and 4 bases from J, with 6 bases between. CDR1 is MNHNY, CDR2 SVGAGI, per germline (reference sequence). The CDR3 is 13 amino acids. Here the CDR3 reads CASSYSGGTEAFF. In DNA, the CDR3 is TGTGCCAGCAGTTACTCAGGGGGCACTGAAGCTTTCTTT.

This chain links TRBV2 with TRBJ1-1; 8 bases agree with TRBD1. V lost 6 bases and J lost 3; bases outside the gene matches: 3. The CDR3 is 13 residues long. Per germline, CDR1 SNHLY and CDR2 FYNNEI. The CDR3 reads CASRGTGYTEAFF. The CDR3, as DNA: TGTGCCAGCAGGGGGACAGGTTACACTGAAGCTTTCTTT.

This chain uses TRBV29-1 with TRBJ1-1, with a tentative D call TRBD1 (5 bases). This CDR3 comprises 15 residues. The V gene's germline CDR1 is SQVTM and CDR2 ANQGSEA. Trimming removed 0 bases from V and 4 bases from J, with 15 bases in between. The CDR3 sequence is CSVEDPTDGGTEAFF. The CDR3 bases are TGCAGCGTTGAAGATCCGACAGACGGGGGCACTGAAGCTTTCTTT.

This rearrangement joins TRBV7-3 to TRBJ2-6; 7 bases fit TRBD1. Germline V gene lookup returns CDR1 SGHTA and CDR2 FQGTGA. The J segment lost 2 bases and the V segment lost 2 bases, leaving 0 bases of the junction unmatched. This CDR3 is built from 15 residues. The CDR3 region has the DNA TGTGCCAGCAGCTTAGACAGGGCTGGGGCCAACGTCCTGACTTTC. As protein: CASSLDRAGANVLTF.